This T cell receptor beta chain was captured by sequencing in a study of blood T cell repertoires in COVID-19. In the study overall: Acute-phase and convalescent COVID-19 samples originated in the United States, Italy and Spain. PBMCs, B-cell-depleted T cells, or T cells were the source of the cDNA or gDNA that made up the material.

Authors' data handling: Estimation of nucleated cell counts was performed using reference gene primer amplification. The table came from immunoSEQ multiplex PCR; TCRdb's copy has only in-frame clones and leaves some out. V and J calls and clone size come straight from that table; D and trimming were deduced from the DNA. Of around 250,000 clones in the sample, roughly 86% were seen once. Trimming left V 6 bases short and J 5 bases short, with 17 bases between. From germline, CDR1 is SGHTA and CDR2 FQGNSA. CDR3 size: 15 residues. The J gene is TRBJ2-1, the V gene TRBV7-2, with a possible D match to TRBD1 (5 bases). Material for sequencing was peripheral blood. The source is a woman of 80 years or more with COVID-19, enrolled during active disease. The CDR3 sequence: CASSLYQGGNNEQFF. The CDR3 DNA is TGTGCCAGCAGTCTCTACCAGGGCGGCAACAATGAGCAGTTCTTC.